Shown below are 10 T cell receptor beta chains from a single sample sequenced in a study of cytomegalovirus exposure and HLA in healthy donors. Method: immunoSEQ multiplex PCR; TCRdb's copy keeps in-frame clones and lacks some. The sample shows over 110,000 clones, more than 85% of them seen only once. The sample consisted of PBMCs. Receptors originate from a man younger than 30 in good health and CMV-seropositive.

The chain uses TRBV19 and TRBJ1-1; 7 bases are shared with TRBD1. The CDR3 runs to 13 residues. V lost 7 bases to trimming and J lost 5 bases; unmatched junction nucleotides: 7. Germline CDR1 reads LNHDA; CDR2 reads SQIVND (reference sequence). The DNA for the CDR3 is TGTGCCAGTAAACCCAGGGGGGAGACTGAAGCTTTCTTT. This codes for CASKPRGETEAFF. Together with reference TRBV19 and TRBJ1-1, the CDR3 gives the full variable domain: DGGITQSPKYLFRKEGQNVTLSCEQNLNHDAMYWYRQDPGQGLRLIYYSQIVNDFQKGDIAEGYSVSREKKESFPLTVTSAQKNPTAFYLCASKPRGETEAFFGQGTRLTVV.

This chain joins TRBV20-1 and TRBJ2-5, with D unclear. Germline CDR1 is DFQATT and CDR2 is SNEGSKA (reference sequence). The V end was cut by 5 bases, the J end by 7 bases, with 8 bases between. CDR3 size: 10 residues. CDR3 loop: CSAGSATQYF. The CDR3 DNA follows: TGCAGTGCTGGAAGCGCGACCCAGTACTTC.

The CDR3 DNA is TGTGCCAGCAGTGAACTCGGGACAGGGGATTCACCCCTCCACTTT. Translation: CASSELGTGDSPLHF. The rearrangement joins TRBV25-1 to TRBJ1-6, with 10 bases lining up with TRBD1. This CDR3 comprises 15 residues. Trimming at V came to 2 bases and at J to 8 bases, leaving 3 bases not matched to a gene. Germline CDR1 reads MGHDK; CDR2 reads SYGVNS.

CDR3 sequence reads: CASSFRSMGGMNTEAFF. The CDR3 coding sequence is TGTGCCAGCAGTTTTCGGTCAATGGGGGGGATGAACACTGAAGCTTTCTTT. The chain couples TRBV28 to TRBJ1-1; a weak D match, TRBD1 (5 bases). Germline V gene sequence: CDR1 MDHEN, CDR2 SYDVKM. The CDR3 is 17 amino acids. V was clipped by 3 bases and J by 0 bases, with 17 bases between them.

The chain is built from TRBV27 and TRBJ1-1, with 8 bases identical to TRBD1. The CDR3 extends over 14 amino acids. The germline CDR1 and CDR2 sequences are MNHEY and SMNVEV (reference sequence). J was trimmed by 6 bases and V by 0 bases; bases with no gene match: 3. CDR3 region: CASSLSNRGAEAFF. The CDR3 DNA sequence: TGTGCCAGCAGTTTATCGAACAGGGGGGCTGAAGCTTTCTTT.

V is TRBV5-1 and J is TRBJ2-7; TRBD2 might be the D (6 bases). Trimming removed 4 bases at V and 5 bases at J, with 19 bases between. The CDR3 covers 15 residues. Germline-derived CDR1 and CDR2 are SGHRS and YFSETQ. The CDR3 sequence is CASSRIGGKGNEQYF. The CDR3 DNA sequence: TGCGCCAGCAGCCGGATCGGGGGAAAGGGCAACGAGCAGTACTTC.

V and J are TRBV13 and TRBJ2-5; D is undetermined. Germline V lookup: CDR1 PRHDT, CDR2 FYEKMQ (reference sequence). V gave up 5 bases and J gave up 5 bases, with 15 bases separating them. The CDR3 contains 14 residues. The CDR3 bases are TGTGCCAGCAGCCCAGATGGCGGCCAGGAGACCCAGTACTTC. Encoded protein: CASSPDGGQETQYF.

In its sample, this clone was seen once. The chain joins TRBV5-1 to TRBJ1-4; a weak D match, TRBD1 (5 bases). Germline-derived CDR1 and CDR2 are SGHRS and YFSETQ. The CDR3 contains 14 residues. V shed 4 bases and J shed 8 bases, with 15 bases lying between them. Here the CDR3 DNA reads TGCGCCAGCAGCCCCGGGCAGGGAGGGGAAAAACTGTTTTTT. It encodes CASSPGQGGEKLFF. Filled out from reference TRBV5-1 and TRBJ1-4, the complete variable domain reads KAGVTQTPRYLIKTRGQQVTLSCSPISGHRSVSWYQQTPGQGLQFLFEYFSETQRNKGNFPGRFSGRQFSNSRSEMNVSTLELGDSALYLCASSPGQGGEKLFFGSGTQLSVL.

The CDR3 sequence: CASSLGGGGLNEQYF. The CDR3 DNA sequence: TGTGCCAGCAGCTTGGGAGGGGGCGGCCTGAACGAGCAGTACTTC. The V call is TRBV5-5, the J call TRBJ2-7, with 7 nucleotides matching TRBD1. J lost 5 bases, V lost 0 bases, and 8 bases had no gene match. Germline assignment: CDR1 SGHKS and CDR2 YYEKEE (reference sequence). The CDR3 extends over 15 amino acids. The full variable domain, in which reference TRBV5-5 and TRBJ2-7 provide the parts outside the CDR3, is DAGVTQSPTHLIKTRGQQVTLRCSPISGHKSVSWYQQVLGQGPQFIFQYYEKEERGRGNFPDRFSARQFPNYSSELNVNALLLGDSALYLCASSLGGGGLNEQYFGPGTRLTVT.

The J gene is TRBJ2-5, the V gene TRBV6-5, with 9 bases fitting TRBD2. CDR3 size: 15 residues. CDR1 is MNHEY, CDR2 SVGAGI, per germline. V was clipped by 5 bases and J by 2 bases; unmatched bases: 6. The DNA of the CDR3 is TGTGCCAGCAGTCCTGGACTAGCGACACAAGAGACCCAGTACTTC. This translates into CASSPGLATQETQYF.